Given below is one T cell receptor beta chain in context. This sample stems from a study of blood T cell repertoires in COVID-19. Study details: The analysed material was cDNA or gDNA that came from T cells, B-cell-depleted T cells, or PBMCs.

As processed by the authors: Reference gene primers were amplified, and this amplification served to estimate nucleated cell counts. The table came from immunoSEQ multiplex PCR; TCRdb's copy has only in-frame clones and leaves some out. V, J and clone size are taken as reported in that table, and D and trimming were inferred from the DNA itself. The sample consists of 150,000 to 200,000 clones, 75% to 90% of them appearing once. This CDR3 is 19 amino acids long. Germline CDR1 reads SGHKS; CDR2 reads YYEKEE (reference sequence). V was trimmed by 4 bases and J by 3 bases, leaving 27 bases between them.

The rearrangement links TRBV5-5 to TRBJ2-3, with D possibly matching TRBD1 (6 bases). The receptor comes from a man in his 60s with acute or convalescent COVID-19. The specimen was peripheral blood. CDR3 nucleotides: TGTGCCAGCAGCCTACAAACCGTTCTTGACAGGAGAAGGACAGATACGCAGTATTTT. It encodes CASSLQTVLDRRRTDTQYF. Supplemented by reference TRBV5-5 and TRBJ2-3, the full variable domain reads DAGVTQSPTHLIKTRGQQVTLRCSPISGHKSVSWYQQVLGQGPQFIFQYYEKEERGRGNFPDRFSARQFPNYSSELNVNALLLGDSALYLCASSLQTVLDRRRTDTQYFGPGTRLTVL.